This T cell receptor (beta chain) stems from a study of blood T cell repertoires in COVID-19. Study overall: COVID-19 samples, acute and convalescent, were from the United States, Italy and Spain.

Data came from immunoSEQ multiplex PCR; TCRdb stores just in-frame clones and leaves some out. This table holds 74,000 or so clones, about 87% found once. V shed 0 bases and J 3 bases; nucleotides not matched to a gene: 15. Per germline, CDR1 SGHRS and CDR2 YFSETQ. The CDR3 loop spans 19 amino acids. The chain carries TRBV5-1 and TRBJ2-3; 8 bases line up with TRBD2. The sequence derives from a human donor in a cohort sampled during active COVID-19. Sequencing used peripheral blood. The CDR3 DNA is TGCGCCAGCAGCTTGGGACTAGCGAGGGGGGCGGCTCTTACAGATACGCAGTATTTT. It codes for CASSLGLARGAALTDTQYF.